One sample yielded the 22 T cell receptor beta chains listed below, sequenced in a study of breast tumors, draining lymph nodes, adjacent tissues. Breast cancer patients provided tissue from their axillary draining lymph nodes. TCRdb re-called the multiplex PCR reads with MiXCR, one entry per CDR3 protein. Of about 130,000 distinct CDR3 sequences listed, nearly 20% are singletons. Source material: axillary lymph node tissue. All receptors derive from a female donor with breast cancer. Some clones in this sample may be carry-over from other donors' samples.

Ten or more counts support this clonotype. This chain connects TRBV7-8 to TRBJ2-1; D gene unclear. In germline, CDR1 is SGHVS, CDR2 FQNEAQ. This CDR3 contains 12 residues. V lost 3 bases, J lost 4 bases, and 4 bases lay in between. The CDR3 DNA is TGTGCCAGCAGCTTTGAGTACAATGAGCAGTTCTTC. Its translation: CASSFEYNEQFF.

This clonotype was counted ten times or more. This chain connects TRBV20-1 to TRBJ2-7; 10 bases are a match to TRBD1. The germline V gene encodes CDR1 DFQATT and CDR2 SNEGSKA (reference sequence). The CDR3 is 14 amino acids. Unmatched junction bases numbered 7, after V lost 1 base and J lost 7 bases. CDR3 in DNA: TGCAGTGCTAGAGCCCGGGACAGGGGTTGGGAGCAGTACTTC. Amino acid sequence: CSARARDRGWEQYF.

This clonotype was recorded once. With a much larger clone just one base away, this may be a read error. The V gene is TRBV6-5, the J gene TRBJ2-1; D perhaps matches TRBD2 (5 bases). This CDR3 is 14 amino acids long. CDR1 and CDR2 (germline): MNHEY, SVGAGI. CDR3 region: CASTDSGFGNEQLF. DNA of the CDR3: TGTGCCAGCACCGACTCGGGGTTCGGAAATGAGCAGCTCTTC.

This clonotype is a singleton in its sample. A read error is possible here, since a much larger clone lies one base away. This chain uses TRBV18 with TRBJ2-2; D unresolved. The CDR3 loop spans 13 amino acids. The V gene's germline CDR1 is KGHSH and CDR2 LQKENI. CDR3 nucleotide sequence: TGTGCCAGCTCACCAATCAACACCGAGGAGCTGTTTTTT. Translating gives CASSPINTEELFF.

In this sample, this clonotype turned up a few times. Relative to the germline gene, one junction end is altered; a read error may explain this. The gene calls are TRBV6-6 and TRBJ2-3; 9 positions agree with TRBD2. The CDR3 has 13 residues. CDR1 is MNHNY, CDR2 SVGAGI, per germline (reference sequence). The chain's CDR3 is CASSGTSTGTQYF. As DNA, the CDR3 is TGTGCCAGCAGCGGGACTAGCACAGGTACGCAGTATTTT.

At least ten counts were recorded for this clonotype. This rearrangement joins TRBV20-1 to TRBJ2-3; TRBD2 matches at 14 bases. The J segment lost 4 bases and the V segment lost 6 bases, leaving 6 bases of the junction unmatched. CDR3 length: 15 amino acids. Germline lookup yields CDR1 DFQATT and CDR2 SNEGSKA (reference sequence). The CDR3 sequence is CSASGTSGSADTQYF. In DNA form, the CDR3 reads TGCAGTGCATCCGGGACTAGCGGGAGTGCAGATACGCAGTATTTT.

This clonotype was detected ten times or more. The chain links TRBV6-5 to TRBJ2-1; TRBD2 matches 11 bases. J gave up 6 bases and V 6 bases, and 10 bases lay outside the gene matches. CDR1 MNHEY and CDR2 SVGAGI come from the germline V gene. This CDR3 region has 16 residues. The CDR3 nucleotides are TGTGCCAGCAGCCGAACCGGGACTAGCGGTACCAATGAGCAGTTCTTC. Translating gives CASSRTGTSGTNEQFF.

This clonotype has at least ten counts. V and J are TRBV15 and TRBJ1-3; 7 positions match TRBD1. The CDR3 is 18 amino acids. Trimming cost V 2 bases and J 7 bases; bases outside gene matches: 17. CDR1 and CDR2 from the germline V gene are LNHNV and YYDKDF (reference sequence). CDR3 protein: CATSRSSGTAAGGNTIYF. The DNA of the CDR3 is TGTGCCACCAGCAGATCGTCGGGGACAGCCGCCGGAGGTAACACCATATATTTT.

The table lists this clonotype with a few counts. The chain joins TRBV11-2 to TRBJ1-4, with D uncertain. Germline lookup yields CDR1 SGHAT and CDR2 FQNNGV. The CDR3 extends over 14 amino acids. Trimming left V 3 bases short and J 3 bases short, with 8 bases between. CDR3 amino acids: CASSLSPANEKLFF. The CDR3 coding sequence is TGTGCCAGCAGCTTGAGCCCGGCTAATGAAAAACTGTTTTTT.

This clonotype was counted at least ten times. The chain employs TRBV6-6 and TRBJ2-7; a weak D match, TRBD1 (6 bases). From germline, CDR1 is MNHNY and CDR2 SVGAGI (reference sequence). The CDR3 is made up of 14 amino acids. Between the trimmed V and J ends, which lost 1 base and 2 bases, there was a span of 9 bases. In DNA, the CDR3 is TGTGCCAGCAGTTACTTACAGGGCCCCTACGAGCAGTACTTC. Translation gives CASSYLQGPYEQYF.

This clonotype came up many times. V gene TRBV11-1 combines with J gene TRBJ2-2, with D possibly being TRBD1 (5 bases). Looked up from germline, CDR1 is SGHAT and CDR2 is FQDESV (reference sequence). V was clipped by 1 base and J by 3 bases, with 12 bases between them. This CDR3 region has 16 residues. CDR3 coding DNA: TGTGCCAGCAGCTTAGGGGTGACAGAATACACCGGGGAGCTGTTTTTT. It yields the protein CASSLGVTEYTGELFF.

This clonotype was detected many times. This chain uses TRBV5-1 with TRBJ2-5; 10 nucleotides match TRBD2. Trimming removed 3 bases from V and 4 bases from J; junction bases left unmatched: 12. Per germline, CDR1 SGHRS and CDR2 YFSETQ. This CDR3 has 17 residues. CDR3 DNA: TGCGCCAGCAGCTCAGGTGCGCCGGGACTAGCGAGAGAGACCCAGTACTTC. Its translation is CASSSGAPGLARETQYF.

This clonotype has ten or more counts. The J gene is TRBJ2-5, the V gene TRBV5-1, with 7 nucleotides matching TRBD2. CDR3 length equals 15 residues. Germline values: CDR1 SGHRS, CDR2 YFSETQ. Trimming removed 2 bases from V and 4 bases from J; junction bases left unmatched: 8. The CDR3 spells CASSLQLVAGETQYF. The CDR3 region has the DNA TGCGCCAGCAGCTTACAACTAGTAGCGGGAGAGACCCAGTACTTC.

This clonotype has only a few counts. The genes are TRBV6-1 and TRBJ1-5, with D perhaps TRBD1 (5 bases). The ends were cut back, 3 bases at V and 6 bases at J, with 18 bases in the middle. This CDR3 is built from 16 residues. Germline V CDR1 and CDR2: MNHNS, SASEGT. CDR3 loop: CASSDYGGQGVQPQHF. CDR3 coding DNA: TGTGCCAGCAGTGATTACGGCGGGCAGGGTGTTCAGCCCCAGCATTTT.

The sample holds many counts of this clonotype. This chain uses TRBV20-1 with TRBJ2-3; TRBD2 agrees at 9 bases. The V and J ends lost 6 bases and 4 bases, in that order; junction bases with no gene match: 2. Per germline, CDR1 DFQATT and CDR2 SNEGSKA (reference sequence). The CDR3 consists of 12 residues. CDR3 sequence reads: CSAGLASDTQYF. CDR3 coding DNA: TGCAGTGCCGGACTAGCGTCAGATACGCAGTATTTT.

This clonotype was recorded many times. The chain links TRBV7-2 to TRBJ1-4, with 10 bases matching TRBD1. V was pared by 5 bases and J by 7 bases, with 7 bases of the junction left unmatched. Germline CDR1 and CDR2: SGHTA and FQGNSA. The CDR3 length is 15 residues. The CDR3 loop reads CASSPRTGGLEKLFF. As DNA, the CDR3 is TGTGCCAGCAGCCCCAGGACAGGGGGTCTTGAAAAACTGTTTTTT.

In this sample, this clonotype turned up many times. This chain links TRBV6-1 with TRBJ1-3; weak D call: TRBD1 (5 bases). Per the germline V gene, CDR1 is MNHNS and CDR2 is SASEGT. The CDR3 contains 14 residues. Trimming stripped 7 bases from V and 0 bases from J, with 10 bases between. The CDR3 here is CASNRGGSGNTIYF. For the CDR3, the DNA is TGTGCCAGCAATCGCGGGGGCTCTGGAAACACCATATATTTT.

In its sample, this clonotype was seen many times. This chain uses TRBV20-1 with TRBJ2-7; D may be TRBD1 (6 bases). Germline CDR1 reads DFQATT; CDR2 reads SNEGSKA (reference sequence). The CDR3 runs 15 residues. Trimming removed 5 bases at V and 0 bases at J, with 17 bases between. In DNA form, the CDR3 reads TGCAGTGCTCGAATTGGGACATCGAGCTCCTACGAGCAGTACTTC. Translated, it gives CSARIGTSSSYEQYF.

This clonotype was seen repeatedly, ten times or more. This rearrangement joins TRBV10-1 to TRBJ2-1; D is unresolved. The length of the CDR3 is 16 residues. Trimming removed 1 base from V and 0 bases from J, with 10 bases in between. Germline V gene data show CDR1 as WNHNN and CDR2 as SYGVQD (reference sequence). CDR3 residues: CASSELRSSSYNEQFF. For the CDR3, the DNA is TGCGCCAGCAGTGAGTTGCGCTCAAGCTCCTACAATGAGCAGTTCTTC.

This clonotype was recorded many times. The chain uses TRBV7-3 and TRBJ2-3; 7 nucleotides line up with TRBD1. The trim removed 5 bases at V and 6 bases at J, leaving 17 bases unmatched. The CDR3 contains 17 residues. The germline V gene encodes CDR1 SGHTA and CDR2 FQGTGA. CDR3: CASSPYRQGPRADTQYF. The CDR3 nucleotides read TGTGCCAGCAGCCCATACCGACAGGGCCCGCGGGCCGATACGCAGTATTTT.

J is TRBJ1-1 and V is TRBV11-3; 11 bases line up with TRBD1. The CDR3 runs 17 residues. Germline values: CDR1 SGHNT, CDR2 YENEEA. The J segment lost 2 bases and the V segment lost 5 bases, leaving 10 bases of the junction unmatched. The CDR3 DNA sequence: TGTGCCAGCAGCGCTCGGACAGGGGGCGATGGAAACACTGAAGCTTTCTTT. Its protein is CASSARTGGDGNTEAFF.

The V and J genes are TRBV6-5 and TRBJ2-1; TRBD2 matches at 14 bases. The germline gives CDR1 MNHEY, CDR2 SVGAGI. Trimming removed 5 bases from V and 5 bases from J; junction bases left unmatched: 5. CDR3 length equals 16 residues. CDR3 loop: CASSGTSGGLNNEQFF. The CDR3 DNA follows: TGTGCCAGCAGTGGGACTAGCGGGGGCCTTAACAATGAGCAGTTCTTC.